This T cell receptor beta chain emerged from a study of blood T cell repertoires in COVID-19. Overall study: COVID-19 samples, acute and convalescent, were from the United States, Italy and Spain. The cDNA or gDNA used as material had been derived from T cells, B-cell-depleted T cells, or PBMCs.

In the original processing: Estimation of nucleated cell counts was performed using reference gene primer amplification. TCRdb's copy holds only in-frame clones and misses some; the assay was immunoSEQ multiplex PCR. Clone size and V and J calls were adopted from that table, with D and trimming inferred from the DNA. The data show some 300,000 clones, around 89% seen once. Recruited during active infection, patients (from Seattle) were subsequently followed longitudinally. What was sequenced was peripheral blood. This receptor was obtained from a woman between 50 and 59 years old with COVID-19, enrolled during active disease.

CDR3 bases: TGTGCCAGCACACGGGGAGAGACCCAGTACTTC. Translating it yields CASTRGETQYF. The chain couples TRBV25-1 to TRBJ2-5; weak D call: TRBD2 (5 bases). Trimming cost V 7 bases and J 4 bases, with 7 bases left between them. The CDR3 runs to 11 residues. Per the germline V gene, CDR1 is MGHDK and CDR2 is SYGVNS. Based on the CDR3 plus reference TRBV25-1 and TRBJ2-5, the full variable domain is EADIYQTPRYLVIGTGKKITLECSQTMGHDKMYWYQQDPGMELHLIHYSYGVNSTEKGDLSSESTVSRIRTEHFPLTLESARPSHTSQYLCASTRGETQYFGPGTRLLVL.